This T cell receptor (beta chain) was obtained from a study of T cells expressing NK-cell markers. Looked up from germline, CDR1 is MNHNS and CDR2 is SASEGT. The CDR3 has 17 amino acids. Study outcomes and limitations: Topping the CD3+CD56-NKG2C+ fraction as well were these clonotypes, in a handful of donors.

Concerning this clonotype: Its antigen is unidentified.

One entry per CDR3 protein, without DNA, is what TCRdb gives after re-calling the 5' RACE reads. The sample data list about 450,000 distinct CDR3 sequences. The sequence came from a woman aged 18-69 years in good health. The chain is built from TRBV6-1 and TRBJ2-3; TCRdb's assignment of TRBD1 cannot be checked, as there is no DNA. The sequencing sample was made of blood T cells: a sorted CD56 or NKG2C T cell subset, CD4+ or CD8+ T cells, or bulk PBMC T cells (not recorded which). CDR3 in amino acids: CASPPRQGPGPPDTQYF.